This T cell receptor beta chain is from a study of shared clonotypes between healthy human individuals. Whole-study results and caveats: Sequencing depth was expected to influence donor clonotype sharing. The study's rarefaction showed incomplete sorted-subset sequencing despite large depth.

Assay execution took place at the deep level. This table comes from immunoSEQ multiplex PCR, and its TCRdb copy is limited to in-frame clones, with some not included. The repertoire has roughly 100,000 clones, around 71% of them found once; the top ten carry around 25%. V was clipped by 4 bases and J by 4 bases, with 18 bases between them. Germline values: CDR1 MGHRA, CDR2 YSYEKL. The CDR3 spans 16 residues. Concerning this clone itself: Its antigen is undetermined.

The CD8 memory fraction combined CD45RO+ cells with TemRA cells (CCR7-negative CD45RA+). The gene calls are TRBV4-1 and TRBJ2-3; TRBD2 is a possible D gene (5 bases). This TCR was sampled from a woman aged 25 to 39 in good health. The sample was memory CD8+ T cells sorted from blood. Sample subset: CD45RO+ cells pooled with CCR7-negative TemRA cells. CDR3 loop: CASSLTFPGGADTQYF. CDR3 nucleotides: TGCGCCAGCAGCCTCACTTTTCCTGGAGGCGCAGATACGCAGTATTTT.